This is a list of T cell receptor beta chains from one sample in a study of post-analysis software for immune sequencing data. MiXCR, run by TCRdb on the PCR reads, gives a single entry per CDR3 protein. The sample carries 750,000 to 950,000 distinct CDR3 sequences, 40% to 55% recorded once. The sequencing input was blood. The receptors were gathered from a girl aged 10 to 17 with multiple sclerosis. Each CDR3 is given without its conserved first and last residue. Fields, in order: CDR3 protein, D gene, V gene, J gene. D genes are given only for firm matches.

CDR3: ASSEGDRVADTQY
D: TRBD1
V: TRBV2
J: TRBJ2-3

CDR3: SATVEQETQY
D: .
V: TRBV20-1
J: TRBJ2-5

CDR3: ASSFGGPSSYEQY
D: .
V: TRBV5-6
J: TRBJ2-7

CDR3: ASSLTGVGYNEQF
D: TRBD1
V: TRBV7-2
J: TRBJ2-1

CDR3: ASSYSETSGIHEQY
D: TRBD2
V: TRBV6-6
J: .

CDR3: ASSLYEAAYYEQY
D: .
V: TRBV11-2
J: .

CDR3: ASSQDELAGVYNEQY
D: TRBD2
V: TRBV4-2
J: TRBJ2-5

CDR3: ASSLGTGAYTTDTQY
D: TRBD1
V: TRBV27
J: TRBJ2-3

CDR3: ASGRARNIQY
D: TRBD2
V: TRBV28
J: TRBJ2-4

CDR3: ASSLPGTSGSGEQF
D: TRBD2
V: TRBV7-2
J: TRBJ2-1

CDR3: ASSPLIAGEGEQF
D: TRBD2
V: TRBV6-2/TRBV6-3
J: TRBJ2-1

CDR3: AIRSDRTSGHPLKRLGGTDTQY
D: TRBD2
V: TRBV10-3
J: TRBJ2-3

CDR3: ASSPSRQNPYEQY
D: .
V: TRBV4-3
J: TRBJ2-7

CDR3: ASSLGQGDTDTQY
D: TRBD1
V: TRBV7-3
J: TRBJ2-3

CDR3: ASSSGTSGSYEQF
D: TRBD2
V: TRBV5-1
J: TRBJ2-1

CDR3: ASSFRGTGASQETQY
D: TRBD1
V: TRBV12-3/TRBV12-4
J: TRBJ2-5

CDR3: ASSLILGAYEQY
D: .
V: TRBV7-3
J: TRBJ2-7

CDR3: ASSLGRGTETQY
D: .
V: TRBV7-2
J: TRBJ2-5

CDR3: SAREVQLMNTEAF
D: .
V: TRBV20-1
J: TRBJ1-1

CDR3: SVAGRRNTEAF
D: .
V: TRBV29-1
J: TRBJ1-1

CDR3: ASSIDSYNEQF
D: .
V: TRBV28
J: TRBJ2-1

CDR3: ASSLGPDGETQY
D: .
V: TRBV7-3
J: TRBJ2-5

CDR3: SVEDASSGRRSGELF
D: TRBD2
V: TRBV29-1
J: TRBJ2-2

CDR3: ASSHYRGAAVDEQY
D: TRBD1
V: TRBV3-1
J: TRBJ2-7

CDR3: SVDTGADYGYT
D: .
V: TRBV29-1
J: TRBJ1-2

CDR3: ASSGLAGSKF
D: TRBD2
V: TRBV7-9
J: TRBJ2-1

CDR3: ASSPTSGSFRNEQF
D: TRBD2
V: TRBV7-3
J: TRBJ2-1

CDR3: ASSLKQRYGYT
D: .
V: TRBV12-3/TRBV12-4
J: TRBJ1-2

CDR3: SVGFASEAF
D: .
V: TRBV29-1
J: TRBJ1-1

CDR3: ASSQRRDQPQH
D: .
V: TRBV3-1
J: TRBJ1-5

CDR3: ASSSSSSVSTDTQY
D: .
V: TRBV7-2
J: TRBJ2-3

CDR3: ASSYWTANTEAF
D: .
V: TRBV7-9
J: TRBJ1-1

CDR3: ASSSQGGTQY
D: .
V: TRBV28
J: TRBJ2-3

CDR3: ASSYSNQPGNIQY
D: .
V: TRBV6-5
J: TRBJ2-4

CDR3: SVSDGEAF
D: .
V: TRBV29-1
J: TRBJ1-1

CDR3: SARDSEFRERY
D: .
V: TRBV20-1
J: TRBJ2-5